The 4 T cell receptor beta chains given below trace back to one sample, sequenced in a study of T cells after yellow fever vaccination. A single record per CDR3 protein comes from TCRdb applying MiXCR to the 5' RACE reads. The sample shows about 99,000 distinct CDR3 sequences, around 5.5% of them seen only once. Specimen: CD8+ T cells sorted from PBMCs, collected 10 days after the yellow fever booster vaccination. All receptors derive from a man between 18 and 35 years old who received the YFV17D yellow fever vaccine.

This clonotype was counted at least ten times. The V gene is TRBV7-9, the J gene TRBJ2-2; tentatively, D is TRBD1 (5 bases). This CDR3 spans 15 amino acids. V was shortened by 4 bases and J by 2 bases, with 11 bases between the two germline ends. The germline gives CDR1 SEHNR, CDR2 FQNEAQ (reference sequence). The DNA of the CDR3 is TGTGCCAGCAGCTCGACAGAGGCTAACACCGGGGAGCTGTTTTTT. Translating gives CASSSTEANTGELFF. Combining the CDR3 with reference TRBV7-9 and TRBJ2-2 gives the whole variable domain DTGVSQNPRHKITKRGQNVTFRCDPISEHNRLYWYRQTLGQGPEFLTYFQNEAQLEKSRLLSDRFSAERPKGSFSTLEIQRTEQGDSAMYLCASSSTEANTGELFFGEGSRLTVL.

The CDR3 DNA follows: TGTGCCAGCAGCGTAGGAAGGGTACCGGAGGAAAAACTGTTTTTT. Translating gives CASSVGRVPEEKLFF. The V gene is TRBV9, the J gene TRBJ1-4; D gene uncertain. The germline V and J ends were trimmed by 0 bases and 8 bases, with 14 bases remaining between them. CDR1 SGDLS and CDR2 YYNGEE come from the germline V gene. CDR3 size: 15 residues.

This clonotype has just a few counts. CDR3 amino acids: CASSSHGTGGTEAFF. The DNA for the CDR3 is TGTGCCAGCAGCTCCCACGGGACAGGGGGAACTGAAGCTTTCTTT. The chain combines TRBV7-3 with TRBJ1-1, with 11 bases lining up with TRBD1. J gave up 5 bases and V 4 bases, and 6 bases lay outside the gene matches. The CDR3 covers 15 residues. Germline V gene lookup returns CDR1 SGHTA and CDR2 FQGTGA. Full variable domain (rest looked up from reference TRBV7-3 and TRBJ1-1): GAGVSQTPSNKVTEKGKYVELRCDPISGHTALYWYRQSLGQGPEFLIYFQGTGAADDSGLPNDRFFAVRPEGSVSTLKIQRTERGDSAVYLCASSSHGTGGTEAFFGQGTRLTVV.

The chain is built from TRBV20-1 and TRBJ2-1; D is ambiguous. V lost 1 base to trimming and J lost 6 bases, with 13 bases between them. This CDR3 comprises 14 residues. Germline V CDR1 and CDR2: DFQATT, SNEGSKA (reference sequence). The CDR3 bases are TGCAGTGCTAGAGGGGCCCCCCGGCGCAATGAGCAGTTCTTC. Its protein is CSARGAPRRNEQFF.